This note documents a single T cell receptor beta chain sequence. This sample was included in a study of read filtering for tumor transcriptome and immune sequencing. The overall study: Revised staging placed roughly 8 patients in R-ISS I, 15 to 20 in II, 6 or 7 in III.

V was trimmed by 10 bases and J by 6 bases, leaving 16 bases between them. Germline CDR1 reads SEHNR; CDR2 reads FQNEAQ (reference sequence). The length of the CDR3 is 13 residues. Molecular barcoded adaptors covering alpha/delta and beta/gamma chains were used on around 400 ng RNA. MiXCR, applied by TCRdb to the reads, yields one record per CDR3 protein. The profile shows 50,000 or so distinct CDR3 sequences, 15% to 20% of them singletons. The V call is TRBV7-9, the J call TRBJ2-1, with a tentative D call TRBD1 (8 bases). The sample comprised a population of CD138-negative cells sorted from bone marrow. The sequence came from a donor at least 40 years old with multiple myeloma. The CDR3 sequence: CANRGGVGNEQFF. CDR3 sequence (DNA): TGTGCCAACAGGGGGGGCGTTGGCAATGAGCAGTTCTTC.